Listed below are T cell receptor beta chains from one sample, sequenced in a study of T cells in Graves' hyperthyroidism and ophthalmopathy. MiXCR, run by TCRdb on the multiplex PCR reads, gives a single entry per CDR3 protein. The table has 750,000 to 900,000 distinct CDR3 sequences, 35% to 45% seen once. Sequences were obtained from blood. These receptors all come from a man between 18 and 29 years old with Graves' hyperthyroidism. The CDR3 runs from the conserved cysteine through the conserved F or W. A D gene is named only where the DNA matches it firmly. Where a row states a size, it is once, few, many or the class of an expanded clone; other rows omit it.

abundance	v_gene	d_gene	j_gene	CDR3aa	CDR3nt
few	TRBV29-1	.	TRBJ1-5	CSVERGIGQPQHF	TGCAGCGTTGAACGGGGGATCGGCCAGCCCCAGCATTTT
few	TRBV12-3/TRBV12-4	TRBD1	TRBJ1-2	CASTPTGADGYTF	TGTGCCAGCACCCCGACAGGGGCGGATGGCTACACCTTC
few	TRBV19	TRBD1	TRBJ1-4	CASRNRGENEKLFF	TGTGCCAGTCGGAACAGGGGGGAAAATGAAAAACTGTTTTTT
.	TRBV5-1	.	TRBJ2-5	CASSPRPEGNETQYF	TGCGCCAGCAGCCCGCGTCCGGAGGGAAACGAGACCCAGTACTTC
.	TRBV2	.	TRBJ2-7	CASSYRTGTYEQYF	TGTGCCAGCAGTTATCGAACGGGGACCTACGAGCAGTACTTC
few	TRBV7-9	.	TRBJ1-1	CASSSRTANTEAFF	TGTGCCAGCAGCTCTCGGACTGCCAACACTGAAGCTTTCTTT
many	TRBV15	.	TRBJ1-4	CATSGRTTGEKLFF	TGTGCCACCAGCGGCAGGACCACGGGTGAAAAACTGTTTTTT
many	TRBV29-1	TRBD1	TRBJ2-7	CSVGVDRDLYEQYF	TGCAGCGTTGGGGTGGACAGGGATTTATACGAGCAGTACTTC
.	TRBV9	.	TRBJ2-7	CASSVGPGDEQYF	TGTGCCAGCAGCGTAGGTCCCGGGGACGAGCAGTACTTC
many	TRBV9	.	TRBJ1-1	CASSPSGLGSTEAFF	TGTGCCAGCAGCCCCTCAGGCCTTGGTTCCACTGAAGCTTTCTTT
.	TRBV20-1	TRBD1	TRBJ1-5	CSARGDRVRNQPQHF	TGCAGTGCTAGAGGGGACAGGGTGCGCAATCAGCCCCAGCATTTT
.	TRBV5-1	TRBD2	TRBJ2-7	CASSPGVAGNEQYF	TGTGCCAGCAGCCCCGGGGTAGCGGGAAACGAGCAGTACTTC
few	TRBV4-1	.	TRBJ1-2	CASSHQTGRFYGYTF	TGCGCCAGCAGCCACCAAACGGGACGGTTCTATGGCTACACCTTC
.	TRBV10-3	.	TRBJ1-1	CASSLPMERVMNTEAFF	TGTGCCAGCTCACTCCCCATGGAGAGGGTAATGAACACTGAAGCTTTCTTT
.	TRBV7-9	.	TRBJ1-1	CASSRMTNSGTENTEAFF	TGTGCCAGCAGCCGAATGACTAACTCCGGGACGGAAAACACTGAAGCTTTCTTT
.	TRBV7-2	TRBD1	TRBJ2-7	CASSSSGTGTYEQYF	TGTGCCAGCAGCTCATCCGGGACAGGGACCTACGAGCAGTACTTC
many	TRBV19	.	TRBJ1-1	CASQYGTAHEAFF	TGTGCCAGTCAATATGGGACGGCCCATGAAGCTTTCTTT
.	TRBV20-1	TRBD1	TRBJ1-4	CSARDREEKLFF	TGCAGTGCTAGGGACAGGGAGGAAAAACTGTTTTTT
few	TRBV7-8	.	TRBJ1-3	CASSLRFGFSGNTIYF	TGTGCCAGCAGCTTACGGTTCGGATTCTCTGGAAACACCATATATTTT
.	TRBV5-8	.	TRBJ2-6	CASSYGHGANVLTF	TGTGCCAGCAGCTACGGACACGGGGCCAACGTCCTGACTTTC